What follows are 7 T cell receptor beta chains derived from one specimen sequenced in a study of cytotoxic CD8 clonotypes in ibrutinib-treated CLL (dated by TCRdb to 2020 to 2023). Taken with the paper, the label for time point translates to: eleven to twelve months on ibrutinib. Libraries were made using the immunoSEQ multiplex PCR assay. What TCRdb holds here is the immuneACCESS table cut down to in-frame rearrangements. Part of the clones is not present; checked against another copy, under half of the missing clones reflect an unresolved V gene, and the others are unexplained. This sample comprises 130,000 to 150,000 clones, roughly three quarters of them detected only once. 13% of the sample is held by the ten biggest clonotypes. Sequenced here: PBMCs, sampled after 12 months of ibrutinib treatment. Every receptor here comes from a human donor with chronic lymphocytic leukemia.

This clone was found once. The chain joins TRBV19 to TRBJ2-7; tentatively, D is TRBD1 (5 bases). V lost 3 bases to trimming and J lost 2 bases, with 14 bases between them. Germline V gives CDR1 LNHDA, CDR2 SQIVND (reference sequence). The CDR3 has 15 residues. The CDR3 loop is CASSINNRNTYEQYF. DNA of the CDR3: TGTGCCAGTAGTATTAACAACAGGAACACCTACGAGCAGTACTTC.

The chain employs TRBV7-2 and TRBJ2-2, with TRBD1 as a possible D gene (6 bases). V gave up 6 bases and J gave up 6 bases, with 17 bases separating them. This CDR3 is built from 15 residues. Per the germline V gene, CDR1 is SGHTA and CDR2 is FQGNSA. The CDR3 reads CASSQTTGLAGELFF. Here the CDR3 DNA reads TGTGCCAGCAGTCAAACTACAGGGTTAGCCGGGGAGCTGTTTTTT.

The chain carries TRBV5-1 and TRBJ2-7; D is perhaps TRBD2 (7 bases). Germline lookup yields CDR1 SGHRS and CDR2 YFSETQ. This CDR3 is built from 15 residues. Between the trimmed V and J ends, which lost 0 bases and 4 bases, there was a span of 14 bases. The CDR3 coding sequence is TGCGCCAGCAGCTTGGCAGGTGGGGGGGCATACGAGCAGTACTTC. This translates into CASSLAGGGAYEQYF. Full variable domain (missing parts from reference TRBV5-1 and TRBJ2-7): KAGVTQTPRYLIKTRGQQVTLSCSPISGHRSVSWYQQTPGQGLQFLFEYFSETQRNKGNFPGRFSGRQFSNSRSEMNVSTLELGDSALYLCASSLAGGGAYEQYFGPGTRLTVT.

The chain uses TRBV5-4 and TRBJ2-7; D is undetermined. CDR3 length: 15 amino acids. Trimming cost V 4 bases and J 3 bases, with 17 bases left between them. Germline CDR1 and CDR2: SGHNT and YYREEE (reference sequence). The CDR3 loop is CASSPAGPSGYEQYF. CDR3 DNA sequence: TGTGCCAGCAGCCCCGCCGGCCCTAGTGGCTACGAGCAGTACTTC.

This chain uses TRBV6-1 with TRBJ1-2; D uncertain. V was clipped by 4 bases and J by 6 bases, with 6 bases between them. CDR3 length: 11 amino acids. Germline V lookup: CDR1 MNHNS, CDR2 SASEGT. This CDR3 reads CASSGSDGYTF. CDR3 DNA sequence: TGTGCCAGCAGTGGTAGTGATGGCTACACCTTC.

The chain combines TRBV5-1 with TRBJ1-4; 10 bases map to TRBD1. Germline trimming cut 4 bases from V and 8 bases from J; bases unmatched to any gene: 5. CDR1 and CDR2 from the germline V gene are SGHRS and YFSETQ. The CDR3 spans 14 residues. CDR3 region: CASSRDRGQEKLFF. As DNA, the CDR3 is TGCGCCAGCAGCCGGGACAGGGGACAGGAAAAACTGTTTTTT.

The V gene is TRBV4-2, the J gene TRBJ2-5, with D possibly being TRBD1 (6 bases). The length of the CDR3 is 16 residues. Germline CDR1 LGHNA, CDR2 YNFKEQ. The V and J ends lost 3 bases and 3 bases respectively, with 17 bases between them. The CDR3, as DNA: TGTGCCAGCAGCCACGTCGGTCAGGGGTCAAAAGAGACCCAGTACTTC. Amino acid sequence: CASSHVGQGSKETQYF.